Following are 27 T cell receptor beta chains from one sample sequenced in a study of T cell repertoires in cytomegalovirus infection. TCRdb independently ran MiXCR on the reads; one entry per CDR3 protein. The profile covers fewer than 150,000 distinct CDR3 sequences, with roughly 31% appearing a single time and around two fifths taken by the ten largest. For these receptors, no antigen is known. Here the sequenced sample was CD8+ T cells from cultured PBMCs, taken from culture after CMV antigen stimulation. Source of these receptors: a human donor in good health (CMV status not recorded). Some clones in this sample may be carry-over from other donors' samples.

This chain connects TRBV6-1 to TRBJ2-7; D tentatively reads TRBD1 or TRBD2 (5 bases each). Germline V gene lookup returns CDR1 MNHNS and CDR2 SASEGT. V gave up 4 bases and J gave up 3 bases, with 10 bases separating them. The CDR3 covers 13 residues. The CDR3 DNA is TGTGCCAGCAGTGGTTGGGACCGCTACGAGCAGTACTTC. Translation: CASSGWDRYEQYF.

Only a few counts were recorded for this clonotype. V usage is TRBV7-6 and J usage is TRBJ2-5; TRBD2 matches 12 bases. The CDR3 is 16 amino acids. The germline CDR1 and CDR2 sequences are SGHVS and FNYEAQ. J gave up 4 bases and V 5 bases, and 8 bases lay outside the gene matches. This CDR3 is CASSPRTSGAGETQYF. CDR3 nucleotide sequence: TGTGCCAGCAGCCCCAGGACTAGCGGGGCGGGAGAGACCCAGTACTTC.

The CDR3 DNA follows: TGTGCCAGCACCCTGGGAGGGTACAATGAGCAGTTCTTC. Protein: CASTLGGYNEQFF. The rearrangement links TRBV12-3 or TRBV12-4 to TRBJ2-1, with 7 bases identical to TRBD2. The CDR3 contains 13 residues. V trimming: 7 bases; J trimming: 4 bases; junction bases outside the gene matches: 4.

V and J are TRBV28 and TRBJ1-2; 11 nucleotides align to TRBD1. Per the germline V gene, CDR1 is MDHEN and CDR2 is SYDVKM. V was clipped by 3 bases and J by 3 bases; unmatched bases: 6. CDR3 length: 16 residues. CDR3 region: CASSFPGTGGDYGYTF. CDR3 nucleotide sequence: TGTGCCAGCAGTTTTCCTGGGACAGGGGGAGACTATGGCTACACCTTC.

This sequence joins TRBV7-2 and TRBJ2-3; D gene unclear. Trimming took off 1 base at V and 8 bases at J, with 10 bases between the two ends. Germline values: CDR1 SGHTA, CDR2 FQGNSA. The CDR3 length is 13 residues. DNA of the CDR3: TGTGCCAGCAGCTTAGATTCCCTTTCTACGCAGTATTTT. Protein product: CASSLDSLSTQYF.

The chain links TRBV7-4 to TRBJ2-7; 12 nucleotides align to TRBD1. This CDR3 contains 14 residues. From germline, CDR1 is SGHVT and CDR2 SQSDAQ. J gave up 6 bases and V 5 bases, and 5 bases lay outside the gene matches. This CDR3 is CASSPRDRGLEQYF. CDR3 nucleotides: TGTGCCAGCAGCCCCCGGGACAGGGGGCTCGAGCAGTACTTC.

The gene calls are TRBV4-3 and TRBJ2-3, with D unclear. The germline gives CDR1 LGHNA, CDR2 YSLEER. V shed 3 bases and J shed 1 base, with 17 bases lying between them. The CDR3 covers 17 residues. CDR3 nucleotide sequence: TGCGCCAGCAGCCACAGAACCCCAAGGAATCGCACAGATACGCAGTATTTT. This codes for CASSHRTPRNRTDTQYF.

This clonotype was counted between two and nine times. This rearrangement joins TRBV11-2 to TRBJ2-5, with D possibly matching TRBD1 (5 bases). The germline V gene encodes CDR1 SGHAT and CDR2 FQNNGV. This CDR3 spans 16 amino acids. With 4 bases removed from V and 5 bases from J, the gap between germline ends came to 20 bases. The CDR3 nucleotides are TGTGCCAGCAGCTCTCTAGGGGCCACGGTGTGGGAGACCCAGTACTTC. Translated, it gives CASSSLGATVWETQYF.

The V call is TRBV9, the J call TRBJ1-5; 7 bases are shared with TRBD1. The CDR3 runs to 15 residues. Germline CDR1 reads SGDLS; CDR2 reads YYNGEE. J gave up 3 bases and V 0 bases, and 3 bases lay outside the gene matches. CDR3 sequence reads: CASSVGGQFNQPQHF. As DNA, the CDR3 is TGTGCCAGCAGCGTAGGGGGACAGTTCAATCAGCCCCAGCATTTT. The whole variable domain, filled in from reference TRBV9 and TRBJ1-5, reads DSGVTQTPKHLITATGQRVTLRCSPRSGDLSVYWYQQSLDQGLQFLIQYYNGEERAKGNILERFSAQQFPDLHSELNLSSLELGDSALYFCASSVGGQFNQPQHFGDGTRLSIL.

This clonotype was seen a handful of times. The chain links TRBV4-3 to TRBJ1-3; D may be TRBD1 (6 bases). The V and J ends lost 0 bases and 1 base respectively, with 7 bases between them. CDR3 size: 15 residues. Germline V gene lookup returns CDR1 LGHNA and CDR2 YSLEER. CDR3 amino acids: CASSQEGASGNTIYF. The CDR3 coding sequence is TGCGCCAGCAGCCAAGAGGGGGCGTCTGGAAACACCATATATTTT.

The rearrangement uses TRBV7-3 and TRBJ2-1; 8 nucleotides match TRBD1. Germline-derived CDR1 and CDR2 are SGHTA and FQGTGA. CDR3 length: 13 amino acids. After removal of 5 bases from V and 10 bases from J, the junction contained 7 bases not matched to a gene. In DNA, the CDR3 is TGTGCCAGCAGCCCCGGACAGGGAGTGGAGCAGTTCTTC. Translation: CASSPGQGVEQFF.

This clonotype was seen only a few times. This chain connects TRBV5-4 to TRBJ2-7; TRBD1 matches 7 bases. V was clipped by 2 bases and J by 2 bases; unmatched bases: 1. The CDR3 is 13 residues long. The germline V gene has CDR1 SGHNT and CDR2 YYREEE (reference sequence). This CDR3 reads CASSFDRAYEQYF. The DNA for the CDR3 is TGTGCCAGCAGCTTCGACAGGGCCTACGAGCAGTACTTC. The entire variable domain, with the rest obtained from reference TRBV5-4 and TRBJ2-7, is as follows: ETGVTQSPTHLIKTRGQQVTLRCSSQSGHNTVSWYQQALGQGPQFIFQYYREEENGRGNFPPRFSGLQFPNYSSELNVNALELDDSALYLCASSFDRAYEQYFGPGTRLTVT.

This chain links TRBV7-2 with TRBJ1-3; D call uncertain. The CDR3 sequence is 14 residues long. From germline, CDR1 is SGHTA and CDR2 FQGNSA. V lost 3 bases, J lost 2 bases, and 8 bases lay in between. The CDR3 DNA is TGTGCCAGCAGCTTTCAGCCAGCTGGAAACACCATATATTTT. The encoded protein is CASSFQPAGNTIYF.

Worth noting for this clonotype: Just one base apart from a much larger clone, this may be a read error. V usage is TRBV7-2 and J usage is TRBJ1-3; 8 positions match TRBD1. This CDR3 comprises 17 residues. V lost 7 bases to trimming and J lost 2 bases; unmatched junction nucleotides: 13. Germline V gene data show CDR1 as SGHTA and CDR2 as FQGNSA. CDR3 coding DNA: TGTGCCAGCATCAGAAACCTACAGGGGGTAGCTGGAAACACCATATATTTT. Amino acids: CASIRNLQGVAGNTIYF.

In its sample, this clonotype was seen a few times. This chain links TRBV6-5 with TRBJ2-3, with unresolved D. CDR1 is MNHEY, CDR2 SVGAGI, per germline. The ends were cut back, 6 bases at V and 3 bases at J, with 16 bases in the middle. The CDR3 is 15 amino acids. The CDR3 DNA reads as TGTGCCAGCAGCCCCCGGTATCCTGAGACAGATACGCAGTATTTT. As protein: CASSPRYPETDTQYF.

The CDR3 loop is CASSLALVRDYEQYF. The CDR3 DNA reads as TGTGCCAGCAGTCTCGCCCTCGTTCGGGACTACGAGCAGTACTTC. The V and J genes are TRBV27 and TRBJ2-7, with TRBD2 as a possible D gene (5 bases). Germline CDR1 MNHEY, CDR2 SMNVEV (reference sequence). The CDR3 has 15 residues. The V end was cut by 5 bases, the J end by 3 bases, with 17 bases between.

This clonotype was counted between two and nine times. The CDR3 nucleotides read TGCAGTGCTAGAGATGTCGGGACAGGGTTTCAAGAGACCCAGTACTTC. Amino acids: CSARDVGTGFQETQYF. The V and J genes are TRBV20-1 and TRBJ2-5; 9 positions agree with TRBD1. The CDR3 consists of 16 residues. CDR1 is DFQATT and CDR2 is SNEGSKA in the germline V gene (reference sequence). Trimming at V came to 0 bases and at J to 2 bases, leaving 7 bases not matched to a gene.

In its sample, this clonotype was seen a few times. The V gene is TRBV5-4, the J gene TRBJ1-1; maybe TRBD1 (6 bases). V was cut by 2 bases and J by 11 bases, with 16 bases left in between. CDR1 is SGHNT and CDR2 is YYREEE in the germline V gene (reference sequence). There are 13 residues in the CDR3. The DNA for the CDR3 is TGTGCCAGCAGCTTCGGGGGCCCCGGGTTGGCTTTCTTT. This sequence encodes CASSFGGPGLAFF. The whole variable domain, filled in from reference TRBV5-4 and TRBJ1-1, reads ETGVTQSPTHLIKTRGQQVTLRCSSQSGHNTVSWYQQALGQGPQFIFQYYREEENGRGNFPPRFSGLQFPNYSSELNVNALELDDSALYLCASSFGGPGLAFFGQGTRLTVV.

The V and J genes are TRBV6-5 and TRBJ2-1; 8 bases are shared with TRBD2. Germline V CDR1 and CDR2: MNHEY, SVGAGI. The J segment lost 7 bases and the V segment lost 2 bases, leaving 28 bases of the junction unmatched. CDR3 size: 22 residues. CDR3 nucleotides: TGTGCCAGCAGTTACACACAACCAACTCAGGAAGGTTTCGGACTAGCCGGGAATGAGCAGTTCTTC. Protein sequence: CASSYTQPTQEGFGLAGNEQFF.

This clonotype was counted ten times or more. This chain connects TRBV7-4 to TRBJ2-1, with 9 bases lining up with TRBD2. The germline V gene has CDR1 SGHVT and CDR2 SQSDAQ. This CDR3 has 17 amino acids. Trimming removed 5 bases from V and 1 base from J; junction bases left unmatched: 9. In DNA, the CDR3 is TGTGCCAGCAGCCCCGGGCGGGGGGGGTCATCCTACAATGAGCAGTTCTTC. As protein: CASSPGRGGSSYNEQFF.

This clonotype was seen repeatedly, ten times or more. The gene calls are TRBV28 and TRBJ2-3; perhaps TRBD1 as D (6 bases). Germline V gene lookup returns CDR1 MDHEN and CDR2 SYDVKM. The length of the CDR3 is 15 residues. Trimming took 7 bases from V and 2 from J, leaving 16 bases between them. The CDR3 loop is CASKPPGANTDTQYF. The CDR3 DNA sequence: TGTGCCAGCAAGCCGCCAGGGGCGAACACAGATACGCAGTATTTT.

This clonotype was seen a few times. The gene calls are TRBV7-2 and TRBJ2-2, with D maybe TRBD1 (5 bases). Per germline, CDR1 SGHTA and CDR2 FQGNSA. This CDR3 region has 15 residues. The germline V and J ends were trimmed by 6 bases and 6 bases, with 17 bases remaining between them. The CDR3 protein is CASSLGDAGPGELFF. The CDR3 DNA sequence: TGTGCCAGCAGTCTAGGGGATGCTGGGCCCGGGGAGCTGTTTTTT.

This sequence joins TRBV6-6 and TRBJ2-1, with D perhaps TRBD1 (7 bases). The CDR3 extends over 15 amino acids. CDR1 and CDR2 from the germline V gene are MNHNY and SVGAGI (reference sequence). The V and J ends lost 6 bases and 7 bases respectively, with 19 bases between them. The CDR3: CASRTRRGAWNEQFF. CDR3 coding DNA: TGTGCCAGCAGGACCCGCAGGGGGGCTTGGAATGAGCAGTTCTTC.

This clonotype appeared a few times. The chain joins TRBV14 to TRBJ2-7; 7 nucleotides match TRBD1. V was pared by 3 bases and J by 4 bases, with 12 bases of the junction left unmatched. Germline lookup yields CDR1 SGHDN and CDR2 FVKESK. The CDR3 covers 16 residues. The CDR3 sequence: CASSHGDSLARYEQYF. In DNA, the CDR3 is TGTGCCAGCAGCCATGGGGACAGCCTAGCTAGGTACGAGCAGTACTTC.

The chain uses TRBV5-4 and TRBJ1-1; tentative D call: TRBD1 (5 bases). V lost 0 bases, J lost 3 bases, and 12 bases lay in between. The CDR3 runs 15 residues. Germline lookup yields CDR1 SGHNT and CDR2 YYREEE (reference sequence). The CDR3 region has the DNA TGTGCCAGCAGCTTGGGGTATGGCAGGGACACTGAAGCTTTCTTT. It is translated as CASSLGYGRDTEAFF. Complete variable domain (other parts from reference TRBV5-4 and TRBJ1-1): ETGVTQSPTHLIKTRGQQVTLRCSSQSGHNTVSWYQQALGQGPQFIFQYYREEENGRGNFPPRFSGLQFPNYSSELNVNALELDDSALYLCASSLGYGRDTEAFFGQGTRLTVV.

The J gene is TRBJ2-3, the V gene TRBV6-2 or TRBV6-3; TRBD1 matches at 9 bases. Germline CDR1 is MNHEY and CDR2 is SVGEGT. V lost 6 bases and J lost 2; bases outside the gene matches: 3. The CDR3 length is 14 residues. The CDR3 region has the DNA TGTGCCAGCAGGGACAGGGGAGCCACAGATACGCAGTATTTT. It encodes CASRDRGATDTQYF.

This sequence joins TRBV5-4 and TRBJ1-1; D is unresolved. Trimming left V 4 bases short and J 10 bases short, with 14 bases between. The CDR3 extends over 12 amino acids. The germline V gene encodes CDR1 SGHNT and CDR2 YYREEE (reference sequence). Here the CDR3 DNA reads TGTGCCAGCAGCGGGGAGCGAGAAGGAGCTTTCTTT. Residues: CASSGEREGAFF.